This TCR beta chain was recovered during a study of cytomegalovirus exposure and HLA in healthy donors. The PCR was carried out with 60 Vbeta primers and 13 Jbeta primers. The table came from immunoSEQ multiplex PCR; TCRdb's copy has only in-frame clones and leaves some out. Of over 150,000 clones in the sample, about 85% are singletons; the top ten hold just over 2.5%. Looked up from germline, CDR1 is SNHLY and CDR2 is FYNNEI. V dropped 5 bases and J dropped 7 bases, with 17 bases sitting between them. The CDR3 loop spans 14 amino acids. The chain joins TRBV2 to TRBJ1-1; no reliable D call. The sequenced material came from PBMCs. The receptor was derived from a young man in good health and CMV-seropositive. The CDR3 sequence is CASSPGRLEGEAFF. The CDR3 DNA reads as TGTGCCAGCAGTCCAGGACGGCTGGAGGGTGAAGCTTTCTTT.